The source of this TCR beta chain is a study of vaccination and CD4 T cells after COVID-19. At the level of the study: Two of the convalescents were Hispanic, and convalescents were six males and four females. Post-COVID draws followed diagnosis by a median about 100 days (range 35 to 161).

Treatment of the sample: roughly 10-day PBMC culture with coronavirus spike peptide pools or control peptides (ViraFEST assay). Germline-derived CDR1 and CDR2 are LNHDA and SQIVND (reference sequence). The CDR3 totals 16 residues. Trimming at V came to 3 bases and at J to 2 bases, leaving 7 bases not matched to a gene. This clonotype showed up just a few times. Its antigen is unknown. Cultured CD4+ T-cell DNA underwent Oncomine TCR Beta short-read sequencing. TCRdb ran MiXCR on the PCR reads and lists one entry per CDR3 protein. The data hold more than 9,000 distinct CDR3 sequences, with around three fifths observed a single time.

This receptor was identified in a human donor who had recovered from COVID-19. V is TRBV19 and J is TRBJ1-1; 9 bases fit TRBD1. The sample was CD4+ T cells from blood, cultured in vitro. The CDR3 spells CASSIGTGSFNTEAFF. CDR3 coding DNA: TGTGCCAGTAGTATCGGGACAGGGTCTTTTAACACTGAAGCTTTCTTT.